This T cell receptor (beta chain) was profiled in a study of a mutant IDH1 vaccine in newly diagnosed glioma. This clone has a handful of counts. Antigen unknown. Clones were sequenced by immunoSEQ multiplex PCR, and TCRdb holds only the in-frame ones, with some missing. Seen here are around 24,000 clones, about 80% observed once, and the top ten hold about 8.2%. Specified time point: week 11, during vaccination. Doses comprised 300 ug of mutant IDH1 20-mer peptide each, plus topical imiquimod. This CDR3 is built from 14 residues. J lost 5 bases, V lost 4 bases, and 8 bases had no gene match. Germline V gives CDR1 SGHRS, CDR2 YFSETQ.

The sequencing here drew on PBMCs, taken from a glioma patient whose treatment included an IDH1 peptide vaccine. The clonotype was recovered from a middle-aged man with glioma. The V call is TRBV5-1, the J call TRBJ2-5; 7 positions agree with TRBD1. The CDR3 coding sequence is TGCGCCAGCAGCCAGCTAGGGGGCGGGGAGACCCAGTACTTC. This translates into CASSQLGGGETQYF. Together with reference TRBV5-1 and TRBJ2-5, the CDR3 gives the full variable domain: KAGVTQTPRYLIKTRGQQVTLSCSPISGHRSVSWYQQTPGQGLQFLFEYFSETQRNKGNFPGRFSGRQFSNSRSEMNVSTLELGDSALYLCASSQLGGGETQYFGPGTRLLVL.